The clone carrying this TCR beta chain was seen a few times. This CDR3 comprises 16 residues. This sample was taken from a study of blood T cells in healthy people across ages. Then a second PCR, running roughly 6 to 12 cycles, was carried out with a sample-barcoded 5' primer and a J-beta primer mix. TCRdb passed the 5' RACE reads through MiXCR, listing each CDR3 protein once. This table has approximately 810,000 distinct CDR3 sequences, under 40% appearing once. The origin of this receptor is a man aged 18-30 years in good health. V gene TRBV21-1 combines with J gene TRBJ1-2. TRBV21-1 is flagged as a pseudogene. The sample taken for sequencing was blood. The CDR3 spells CASSKVIGRSNYGYTF. CDR3 in DNA: TGTGCCAGCAGCAAAGTTATAGGCAGATCTAACTATGGCTACACCTTC.